Here is one TCR beta chain with its context. Its matching antigen is unknown. The V and J ends lost 5 bases and 1 base respectively, with 14 bases between them. This CDR3 has 15 amino acids. From germline, CDR1 is MNHEY and CDR2 SVGAGI. The entry originates in a study of shared clonotypes between healthy human individuals. Study overall: Samples came from a couple of female and a few male donors aged 18 to 49.

Study findings and constraints: Clonotype sharing among donors was thought likely to change with sequencing depth.

Deep level was the assay's run setting. Once extracted for a subset, genomic DNA was divided evenly among several immunoSEQ plates. Profiling relied on immunoSEQ multiplex PCR, and the TCRdb table lists in-frame clones only, not all of them. The repertoire holds a few hundred thousand clones, with 79% as singletons. V usage is TRBV6-5 and J usage is TRBJ1-1; TRBD1 is a possible D gene (6 bases). The sequencing sample was made of PBMCs. The TCR sequence derives from a woman aged 40 to 49 in good health. Some clones in this sample may be carry-over from other donors' samples. The DNA for the CDR3 is TGTGCCAGCAGTCCCCAACCGACAGGGAACACTGAAGCTTTCTTT. It yields the protein CASSPQPTGNTEAFF.